Included here is one T cell receptor (beta chain) sequence, with context. Only a few counts were recorded for this clone. This clone's antigen is unknown. It has no much larger one-base neighbor in the sample; base qualities were not kept. Whole blood was collected in K2EDTA tubes by collaborating institutions according to the institutions' own protocols. Collaborator samples were shipped for TCRbeta analysis as frozen whole blood, isolated PBMCs, or DNA extracted from either sample type. This entry belongs to a study of blood T cell repertoires in COVID-19 (TCRdb year 2020). Notes on the research overall: Samples from collaborators originated in the United States, Italy and Spain and spanned both the acute and convalescent phases of COVID-19. The dataset comprised deeply sampled blood TCRbeta repertoires from subjects exposed to, actively infected with, or recovered from COVID-19. Where available, HLA class I and class II types were taken from metadata supplied by the sample provider and were not determined by assay-based typing. A freely available public database, intended as a resource for researchers studying the immune response to SARS-CoV-2, is where the repertoires were released. Samples were obtained from the ongoing ImmuneRACE study (first 160 participants) and from some 1,300 subjects provided by 6 global collaborators. The prospective study material was composed of cDNA or gDNA derived from T cells, B-cell-depleted T cells, or PBMCs. A de-identified subject ID, COVID-19 status, age in years and sex were almost always included in the sample metadata.

What the authors observed across the whole study: How much clinical and demographic metadata was included differed by source and by participant, and the metadata was provided uncurated.

The immunoSEQ Assay, a bias-controlled multiplex PCR, was used to amplify TCRbeta CDR3 regions from genomic DNA. Under the source paper's analysis protocol: Within the assay, amplification of reference gene primers was used to estimate how many nucleated cells each sample contained. Sequence reads were collapsed and filtered to measure the absolute abundance of every unique TCRbeta CDR3 rearrangement. Productive Simpson clonality was computed per sample as the square root of Simpson's diversity index over productive rearrangements. The clones in this table, taken by TCRdb from immuneACCESS, are in-frame only. Not every clone is retained; where verified, under half of the shortfall comes from an unresolved V gene, and the cause of the rest is unknown. Clonal size and the V and J genes are those of that table, whereas D and trimming came from the DNA. This sample has roughly 70,000 clones in its table, and 80% to 90% of those were observed once. Of the sample, roughly 4.5% falls within the top ten clones.

The source of this sequence is a woman aged 45-60 years with active COVID-19. Sequences were obtained from peripheral blood.

The nucleotides are TGTGCCAGCAGCGTAGCTCAGAATGAGCAGTTCTTC. It specifies CASSVAQNEQFF. The chain is encoded by TRBV9 joined to TRBJ2-1; a confident D gene designation cannot be given. V and J lose 0 bases and 7 bases, and a span of 5 bases separates them. CDR1 and CDR2 are read off the germline V gene as SGDLS and YYNGEE. Its CDR3 holds 12 amino acids, cysteine through phenylalanine. The DNA shown is the 36-base CDR3, in frame from base 1. The full variable domain, completed from the reference TRBV9 and TRBJ2-1 proteins outside the CDR3, reads DSGVTQTPKHLITATGQRVTLRCSPRSGDLSVYWYQQSLDQGLQFLIQYYNGEERAKGNILERFSAQQFPDLHSELNLSSLELGDSALYFCASSVAQNEQFFGPGTRLTVL.